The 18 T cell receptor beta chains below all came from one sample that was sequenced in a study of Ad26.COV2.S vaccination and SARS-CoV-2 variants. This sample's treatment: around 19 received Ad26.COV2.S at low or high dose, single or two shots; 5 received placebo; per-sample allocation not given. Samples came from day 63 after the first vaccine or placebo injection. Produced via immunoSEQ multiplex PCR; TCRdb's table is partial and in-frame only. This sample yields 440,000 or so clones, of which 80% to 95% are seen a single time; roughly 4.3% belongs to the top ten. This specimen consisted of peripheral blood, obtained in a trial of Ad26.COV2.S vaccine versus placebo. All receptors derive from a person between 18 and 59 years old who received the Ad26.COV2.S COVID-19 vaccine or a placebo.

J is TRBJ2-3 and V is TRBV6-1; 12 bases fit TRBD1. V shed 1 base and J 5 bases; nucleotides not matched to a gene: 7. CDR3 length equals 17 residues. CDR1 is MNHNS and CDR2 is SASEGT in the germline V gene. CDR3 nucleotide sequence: TGTGCCAGCAGTGAAGAACCGGGACAGGGGGCCGGAGATACGCAGTATTTT. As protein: CASSEEPGQGAGDTQYF.

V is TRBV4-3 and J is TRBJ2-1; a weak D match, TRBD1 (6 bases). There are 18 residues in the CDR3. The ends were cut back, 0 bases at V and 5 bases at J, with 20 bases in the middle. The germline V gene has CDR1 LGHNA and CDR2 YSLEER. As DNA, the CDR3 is TGCGCCAGCAGCCAAGACCGGACAGTTTCCCGGGACCACAATGAGCAGTTCTTC. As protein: CASSQDRTVSRDHNEQFF.

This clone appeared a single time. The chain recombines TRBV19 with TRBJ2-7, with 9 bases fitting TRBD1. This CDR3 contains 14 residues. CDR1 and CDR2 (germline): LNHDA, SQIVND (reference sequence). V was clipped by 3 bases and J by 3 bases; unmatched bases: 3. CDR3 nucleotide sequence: TGTGCCAGTAGTATGGGGGACAGGGTCTACGAGCAGTACTTC. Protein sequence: CASSMGDRVYEQYF.

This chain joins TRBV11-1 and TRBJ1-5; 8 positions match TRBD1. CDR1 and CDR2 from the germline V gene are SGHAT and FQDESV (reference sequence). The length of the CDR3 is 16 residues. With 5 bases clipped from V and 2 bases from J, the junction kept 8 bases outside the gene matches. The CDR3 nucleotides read TGTGCCAGCAGCACCCTGGACAGGGCGGGCAATCAGCCCCAGCATTTT. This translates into CASSTLDRAGNQPQHF.

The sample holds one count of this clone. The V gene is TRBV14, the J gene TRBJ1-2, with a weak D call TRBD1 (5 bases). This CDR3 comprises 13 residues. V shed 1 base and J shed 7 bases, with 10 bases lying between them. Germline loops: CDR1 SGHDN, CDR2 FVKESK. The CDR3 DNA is TGTGCCAGCAGCCAAGGAAGGGGATCTGGCTACACCTTC. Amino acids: CASSQGRGSGYTF. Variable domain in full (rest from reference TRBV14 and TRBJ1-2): EAGVTQFPSHSVIEKGQTVTLRCDPISGHDNLYWYRRVMGKEIKFLLHFVKESKQDESGMPNNRFLAERTGGTYSTLKVQPAELEDSGVYFCASSQGRGSGYTFGSGTRLTVV.

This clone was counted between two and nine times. The CDR3 nucleotides read TGTGCCAGCAGCGTACCCCAGGGGGGCACAGATACGCAGTATTTT. The encoded protein is CASSVPQGGTDTQYF. This chain joins TRBV7-2 and TRBJ2-3; 7 bases map to TRBD1. The CDR3 covers 15 residues. After removal of 5 bases from V and 1 base from J, the junction contained 6 bases not matched to a gene. Germline V lookup: CDR1 SGHTA, CDR2 FQGNSA.

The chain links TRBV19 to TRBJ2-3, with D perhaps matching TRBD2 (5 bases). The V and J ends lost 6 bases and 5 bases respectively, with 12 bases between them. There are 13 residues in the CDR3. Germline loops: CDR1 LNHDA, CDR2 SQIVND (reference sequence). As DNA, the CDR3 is TGTGCCAGTAGGAGCGGAGCAATAGATACGCAGTATTTT. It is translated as CASRSGAIDTQYF.

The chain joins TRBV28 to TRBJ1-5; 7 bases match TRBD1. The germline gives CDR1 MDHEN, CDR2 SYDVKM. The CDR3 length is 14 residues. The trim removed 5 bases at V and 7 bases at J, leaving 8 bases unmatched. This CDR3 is CASSRRTGRQPQHF. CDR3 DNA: TGTGCCAGCAGTCGAAGGACAGGCCGCCAGCCCCAGCATTTT.

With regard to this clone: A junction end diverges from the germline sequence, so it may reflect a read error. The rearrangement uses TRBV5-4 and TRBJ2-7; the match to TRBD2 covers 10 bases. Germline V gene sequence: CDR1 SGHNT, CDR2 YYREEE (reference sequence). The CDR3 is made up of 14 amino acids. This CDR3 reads CASSLGNSGRTVHF. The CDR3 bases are TGTGCCAGCAGCTTAGGGAATAGCGGGAGGACAGTCCACTTC. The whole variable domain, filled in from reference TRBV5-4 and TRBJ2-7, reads ETGVTQSPTHLIKTRGQQVTLRCSSQSGHNTVSWYQQALGQGPQFIFQYYREEENGRGNFPPRFSGLQFPNYSSELNVNALELDDSALYLCASSLGNSGRTVHFGPGTRLTVT.

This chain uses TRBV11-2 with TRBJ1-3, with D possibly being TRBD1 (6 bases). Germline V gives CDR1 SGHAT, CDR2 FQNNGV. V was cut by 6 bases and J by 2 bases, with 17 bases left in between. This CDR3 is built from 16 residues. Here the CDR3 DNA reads TGTGCCAGCAGTAACAGGGTTCGGGCCCCTGGAAACACCATATATTTT. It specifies CASSNRVRAPGNTIYF.

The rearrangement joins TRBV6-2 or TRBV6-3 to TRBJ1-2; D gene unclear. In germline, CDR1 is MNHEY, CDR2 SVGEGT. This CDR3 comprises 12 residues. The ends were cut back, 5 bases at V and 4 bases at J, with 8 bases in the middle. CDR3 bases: TGTGCCAGCAGTCAGGCTGCCTATGGCTACACCTTC. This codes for CASSQAAYGYTF.

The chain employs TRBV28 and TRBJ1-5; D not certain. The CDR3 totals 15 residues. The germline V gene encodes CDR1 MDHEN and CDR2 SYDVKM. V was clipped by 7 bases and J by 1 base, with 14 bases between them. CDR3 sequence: CASNPTGRSNQPQHF. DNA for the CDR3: TGTGCCAGCAACCCGACGGGCCGCAGCAATCAGCCCCAGCATTTT.

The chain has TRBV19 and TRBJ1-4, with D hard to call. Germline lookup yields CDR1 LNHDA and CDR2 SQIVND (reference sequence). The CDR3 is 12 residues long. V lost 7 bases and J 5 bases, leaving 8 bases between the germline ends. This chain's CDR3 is CASKGWNEKLFF. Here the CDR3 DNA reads TGTGCCAGTAAAGGATGGAATGAAAAACTGTTTTTT.

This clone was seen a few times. The DNA of the CDR3 is TGTGCCACCAGCTTTCAAAGGCATCAGCCCCAGCATTTT. Translated, it gives CATSFQRHQPQHF. This chain joins TRBV15 and TRBJ1-5; D unclear. Germline V lookup: CDR1 LNHNV, CDR2 YYDKDF (reference sequence). The ends were cut back, 5 bases at V and 5 bases at J, with 10 bases in the middle. The CDR3 loop spans 13 amino acids.

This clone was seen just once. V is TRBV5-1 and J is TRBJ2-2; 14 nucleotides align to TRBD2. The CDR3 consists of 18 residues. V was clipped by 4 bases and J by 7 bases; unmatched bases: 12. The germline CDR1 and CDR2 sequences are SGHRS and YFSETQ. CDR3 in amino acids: CASSLVPGLAGEIGELFF. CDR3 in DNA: TGCGCCAGCAGCCTAGTACCGGGACTAGCGGGAGAGATCGGGGAGCTGTTTTTT.

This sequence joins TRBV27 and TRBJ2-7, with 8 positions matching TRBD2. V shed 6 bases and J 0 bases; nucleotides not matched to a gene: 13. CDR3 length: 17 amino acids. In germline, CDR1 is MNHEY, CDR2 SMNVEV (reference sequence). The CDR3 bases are TGTGCCAGCAGATCTCCTCCTCAGCGGGAGCCCTCCTACGAGCAGTACTTC. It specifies CASRSPPQREPSYEQYF.

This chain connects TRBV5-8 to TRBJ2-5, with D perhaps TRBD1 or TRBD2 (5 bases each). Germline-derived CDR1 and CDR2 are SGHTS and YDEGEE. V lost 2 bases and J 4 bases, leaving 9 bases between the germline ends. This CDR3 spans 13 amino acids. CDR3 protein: CASSFVGAETQYF. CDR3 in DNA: TGTGCCAGCAGCTTCGTCGGGGCAGAGACCCAGTACTTC.

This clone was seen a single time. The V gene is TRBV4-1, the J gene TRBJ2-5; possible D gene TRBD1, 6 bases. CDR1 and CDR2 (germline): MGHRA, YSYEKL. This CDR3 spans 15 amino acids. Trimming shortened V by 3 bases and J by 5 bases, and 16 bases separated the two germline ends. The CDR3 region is CASSQILGGLETQYF. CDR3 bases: TGCGCCAGCAGCCAGATCCTAGGGGGTCTGGAGACCCAGTACTTC.